These 20 T cell receptor beta chains share one sample of origin, sequenced in a study of OX40 agonist ivuxolimab in advanced cancers. This table comes from immunoSEQ multiplex PCR, and its TCRdb copy is limited to in-frame clones, with some not included. The sample lists 80,000 to 100,000 clones; 92% were seen once. The sequencing used CD4+ or CD8+ T cells sorted from blood, collected in a trial of the OX40 agonist ivuxolimab. The receptor source for this set is an adult with an advanced solid tumor such as melanoma, head and neck, liver or kidney cancer.

The gene calls are TRBV7-8 and TRBJ1-1; TRBD1 is a possible D gene (6 bases). Trimming removed 1 base at V and 7 bases at J, with 13 bases between. Germline loops: CDR1 SGHVS, CDR2 FQNEAQ. CDR3 length: 14 amino acids. The CDR3: CASSLDRVSNEAFF. The CDR3 DNA reads TGTGCCAGCAGCTTAGACAGGGTGAGCAATGAAGCTTTCTTT.

This clone was found a few times. This chain links TRBV29-1 with TRBJ1-5; D unclear. Per germline, CDR1 SQVTM and CDR2 ANQGSEA. The CDR3 is made up of 12 amino acids. V was cut by 5 bases and J by 2 bases, with 7 bases left in between. The chain's CDR3 is CSVQWGNQPQHF. As DNA, the CDR3 is TGCAGCGTTCAATGGGGCAATCAGCCCCAGCATTTT. The whole variable domain, remainder taken from reference TRBV29-1 and TRBJ1-5, is SAVISQKPSRDICQRGTSLTIQCQVDSQVTMMFWYRQQPGQSLTLIATANQGSEATYESGFVIDKFPISRPNLTFSTLTVSNMSPEDSSIYLCSVQWGNQPQHFGDGTRLSIL.

The V gene is TRBV7-3, the J gene TRBJ2-2; no reliable D call. Trimming pared 1 base from V and 2 bases from J, leaving 5 bases between. The germline V gene encodes CDR1 SGHTA and CDR2 FQGTGA. The length of the CDR3 is 14 residues. CDR3 region: CASSLSGNTGELFF. CDR3 nucleotides: TGTGCCAGCAGCTTAAGTGGCAACACCGGGGAGCTGTTTTTT.

This chain joins TRBV19 and TRBJ1-2, with TRBD1 identical over 9 bases. The CDR3 is 15 amino acids. After removal of 5 bases from V and 8 bases from J, the junction contained 12 bases not matched to a gene. Germline-derived CDR1 and CDR2 are LNHDA and SQIVND (reference sequence). As DNA, the CDR3 is TGTGCCAGTAGTTCGGACAGGGGCCTCGTTAGAGGCTACACCTTC. Its translation: CASSSDRGLVRGYTF.

This chain joins TRBV30 and TRBJ1-1; the match to TRBD1 covers 10 bases. The CDR3 extends over 14 amino acids. V was pared by 1 base and J by 3 bases, with 2 bases of the junction left unmatched. From germline, CDR1 is GTSNPN and CDR2 SVGIG (reference sequence). The CDR3 DNA is TGTGCCTGGAGTGGGGACAGGGGTTACACTGAAGCTTTCTTT. Its protein is CAWSGDRGYTEAFF.

The gene calls are TRBV7-6 and TRBJ2-2, with TRBD1 matching 10 bases. Germline CDR1 is SGHVS and CDR2 is FNYEAQ. The trim removed 5 bases at V and 8 bases at J, leaving 14 bases unmatched. This CDR3 has 17 amino acids. The CDR3 sequence is CASSRPGQGTGGGELFF. CDR3 sequence (DNA): TGTGCCAGCAGCCGGCCGGGACAGGGGACCGGTGGGGGGGAGCTGTTTTTT.

This clone was observed a single time. J is TRBJ2-2 and V is TRBV7-9; D remains unclear. The germline CDR1 and CDR2 sequences are SEHNR and FQNEAQ (reference sequence). The CDR3 contains 16 residues. V lost 5 bases to trimming and J lost 4 bases, with 17 bases between them. The CDR3 is CASSLRGSIVTGELFF. The CDR3 DNA is TGTGCCAGCAGCCTAAGAGGCAGTATTGTCACCGGGGAGCTGTTTTTT. The full variable domain, in which reference TRBV7-9 and TRBJ2-2 provide the parts outside the CDR3, is DTGVSQNPRHKITKRGQNVTFRCDPISEHNRLYWYRQTLGQGPEFLTYFQNEAQLEKSRLLSDRFSAERPKGSFSTLEIQRTEQGDSAMYLCASSLRGSIVTGELFFGEGSRLTVL.

The V and J genes are TRBV9 and TRBJ1-4, with D possibly matching TRBD1 (6 bases). Germline CDR1 and CDR2: SGDLS and YYNGEE. The CDR3 has 15 residues. V shed 4 bases and J shed 8 bases, with 18 bases lying between them. The chain's CDR3 is CASSQTGREEEKLFF. As DNA, the CDR3 is TGTGCCAGCAGCCAAACAGGGCGGGAGGAGGAAAAACTGTTTTTT.

The CDR3 is CASSLNPFPGTDTQYF. The CDR3 bases are TGCGCCAGCAGCTTAAACCCATTCCCGGGCACAGATACGCAGTATTTT. The V and J genes are TRBV5-1 and TRBJ2-3, with D hard to call. The CDR3 sequence is 16 residues long. The V gene's germline CDR1 is SGHRS and CDR2 YFSETQ. The V end lost 2 bases, the J end lost 1 base, and 14 bases lay between the germline ends.

The chain links TRBV6-6 to TRBJ1-2, with D maybe TRBD1 (6 bases). The CDR3 is 13 residues long. The V gene lost 7 bases and the J gene lost 4 bases, with 13 bases spanning the gap. CDR1 is MNHNY, CDR2 SVGAGI, per germline (reference sequence). CDR3 region: CASKPGQAYGYTF. The DNA for the CDR3 is TGTGCCAGCAAACCGGGACAAGCCTATGGCTACACCTTC.

The rearrangement uses TRBV10-3 and TRBJ2-1, with 12 bases identical to TRBD1. This CDR3 has 14 amino acids. Germline CDR1 and CDR2: ENHRY and SYGVKD. V trimming: 6 bases; J trimming: 6 bases; junction bases outside the gene matches: 3. The CDR3, as DNA: TGTGCCATCAGAGGGGACAGGGGGCCCAATGAGCAGTTCTTC. It translates to CAIRGDRGPNEQFF.

This rearrangement joins TRBV19 to TRBJ2-4; D remains ambiguous. V shed 5 bases and J shed 2 bases, with 4 bases lying between them. The CDR3 sequence is 12 residues long. Germline values: CDR1 LNHDA, CDR2 SQIVND (reference sequence). DNA for the CDR3: TGTGCCAGTAGTCCAACCAAAAACATTCAGTACTTC. Encoded protein: CASSPTKNIQYF.

The chain uses TRBV10-2 and TRBJ2-7, with D possibly called TRBD1 or TRBD2 (5 bases each). Trimming removed 6 bases from V and 3 bases from J, with 12 bases in between. Germline CDR1 WSHSY, CDR2 SAAADI. The CDR3 is 13 residues long. CDR3 sequence reads: CASRGEALYEQYF. CDR3 DNA: TGCGCCAGCAGGGGGGAAGCCCTCTACGAGCAGTACTTC.

This rearrangement joins TRBV2 to TRBJ2-3; 9 nucleotides match TRBD1. Germline CDR1 is SNHLY and CDR2 is FYNNEI. The V and J ends lost 4 bases and 0 bases, in that order; junction bases with no gene match: 11. This CDR3 region has 18 residues. The CDR3 sequence is CASSVTGGLYTSTDTQYF. CDR3 sequence (DNA): TGTGCCAGCAGTGTAACAGGGGGCCTCTATACTAGCACAGATACGCAGTATTTT.

V usage is TRBV5-4 and J usage is TRBJ2-7; possible D gene TRBD2, 6 bases. V lost 5 bases, J lost 3 bases, and 15 bases lay in between. The CDR3 covers 14 residues. Germline values: CDR1 SGHNT, CDR2 YYREEE (reference sequence). CDR3 residues: CASSTKAGGYEQYF. DNA for the CDR3: TGTGCCAGCAGTACAAAAGCCGGGGGCTACGAGCAGTACTTC.

The genes are TRBV18 and TRBJ2-7, with D possibly being TRBD1 (5 bases). Germline values: CDR1 KGHSH, CDR2 LQKENI. The length of the CDR3 is 15 residues. Trimming took off 5 bases at V and 3 bases at J, with 17 bases between the two ends. The CDR3 DNA reads as TGTGCCAGCTCAACCTCACTGACAGACTTCTACGAGCAGTACTTC. Protein product: CASSTSLTDFYEQYF.

V usage is TRBV7-9 and J usage is TRBJ1-1; D is unresolved. The CDR3 is made up of 14 amino acids. Deletions cut 3 bases from V and 0 bases from J, with 8 bases between. Germline values: CDR1 SEHNR, CDR2 FQNEAQ (reference sequence). Here the CDR3 DNA reads TGTGCCAGCAGCTTCAGACAAGTGAACACTGAAGCTTTCTTT. Encoded protein: CASSFRQVNTEAFF.

This rearrangement joins TRBV4-1 to TRBJ2-2; the D gene could be TRBD1 or TRBD2 (5 bases each). Germline CDR1 MGHRA, CDR2 YSYEKL. Deletions cut 5 bases from V and 4 bases from J, with 17 bases between. The CDR3 runs 16 residues. The CDR3 DNA is TGCGCCAGCAGCGGCCCCGGGACCCGCGGCACCGGGGAGCTGTTTTTT. It encodes CASSGPGTRGTGELFF.

This clone has just a few counts. The gene calls are TRBV6-4 and TRBJ2-3; 9 bases map to TRBD2. The CDR3 loop spans 16 amino acids. V lost 2 bases, J lost 5 bases, and 8 bases stayed unmatched. Germline CDR1 reads MRHNA; CDR2 reads SNTAGT. The CDR3 bases are TGTGCCAGCAGTGACGTGGCGGGAGGGGACGGAGATACGCAGTATTTT. Its translation: CASSDVAGGDGDTQYF.

This CDR3 is CAIRGDTGNTIYF. The CDR3 nucleotides are TGTGCCATCAGAGGGGACACTGGAAACACCATATATTTT. The rearrangement uses TRBV6-1 and TRBJ1-3; D might be TRBD1 (6 bases). V dropped 10 bases and J dropped 2 bases, with 12 bases sitting between them. This CDR3 region has 13 residues. Per the germline V gene, CDR1 is MNHNS and CDR2 is SASEGT.